This T cell receptor beta chain was recorded in a study of graft-versus-host responses after intestinal transplantation. Turning to the study itself: Recipients had multivisceral, liver-intestinal, or isolated intestinal transplants. Study-level points and caveats: Association was observed between peak circulating GvH clone levels and early post-transplant HvG declines.

V lost 5 bases, J lost 0 bases, and 10 bases stayed unmatched. Per the germline V gene, CDR1 is SGHRS and CDR2 is YFSETQ. The length of the CDR3 is 18 residues. Method: immunoSEQ multiplex PCR; TCRdb's copy keeps in-frame clones and lacks some. The repertoire holds roughly 110,000 clones, with around 90% as singletons. As for this clone: Its antigen is unknown.

The rearrangement joins TRBV5-1 to TRBJ2-6; 8 bases line up with TRBD1. The specimen was unstimulated CD4+ T cells sorted from spleen or lymph node cells, collected before transplant. The clonotype was recovered from a human donor who was the organ donor for an intestinal transplant. The CDR3 DNA reads as TGCGCCAGCAGTTTTGGGGGGACAGGCCACTCTGGGGCCAACGTCCTGACTTTC. It codes for CASSFGGTGHSGANVLTF.